This T cell receptor (beta chain) stems from a study of blood T cell repertoires in COVID-19. Looking at the study overall: Sites in the United States, Italy and Spain provided acute and convalescent COVID-19 samples. T cells, B-cell-depleted T cells, or PBMCs provided the cDNA or gDNA that served as material.

In the authors' workflow: Using reference gene primer amplification, nucleated cell counts were estimated. Repertoires were generated with immunoSEQ multiplex PCR, while TCRdb's copy carries only in-frame clones and drops some. The V and J calls and clone size were taken over from that table, and D and trimming were inferred from the DNA. The sample lists approximately 93,000 clones; around 79% were seen once. CDR1 LGHNA and CDR2 YNFKEQ come from the germline V gene. The V segment lost 0 bases and the J segment 6 bases; nucleotides outside the gene matches: 15. This CDR3 spans 18 amino acids. In this sample, this clone turned up a few times.

The TCR was taken from a woman older than 75 with acute or convalescent COVID-19. The chain joins TRBV4-2 to TRBJ1-2; TRBD1 aligns across 8 bases. Sequencing used peripheral blood. CDR3 sequence (DNA): TGTGCCAGCAGCCAAGAAATCCGGACAGGGTTGAGGGGAGATGGCTACACCTTC. Translating gives CASSQEIRTGLRGDGYTF.